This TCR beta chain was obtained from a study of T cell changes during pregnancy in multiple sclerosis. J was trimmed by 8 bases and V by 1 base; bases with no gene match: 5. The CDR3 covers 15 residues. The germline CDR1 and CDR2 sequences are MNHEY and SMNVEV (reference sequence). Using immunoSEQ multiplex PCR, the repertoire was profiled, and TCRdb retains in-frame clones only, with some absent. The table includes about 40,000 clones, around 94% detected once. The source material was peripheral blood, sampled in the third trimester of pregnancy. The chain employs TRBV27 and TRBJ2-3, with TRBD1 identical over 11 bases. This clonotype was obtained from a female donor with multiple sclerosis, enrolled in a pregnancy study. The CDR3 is CASSLLGQGVVTQYF. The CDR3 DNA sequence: TGTGCCAGCAGTTTATTGGGACAGGGGGTAGTTACGCAGTATTTT.